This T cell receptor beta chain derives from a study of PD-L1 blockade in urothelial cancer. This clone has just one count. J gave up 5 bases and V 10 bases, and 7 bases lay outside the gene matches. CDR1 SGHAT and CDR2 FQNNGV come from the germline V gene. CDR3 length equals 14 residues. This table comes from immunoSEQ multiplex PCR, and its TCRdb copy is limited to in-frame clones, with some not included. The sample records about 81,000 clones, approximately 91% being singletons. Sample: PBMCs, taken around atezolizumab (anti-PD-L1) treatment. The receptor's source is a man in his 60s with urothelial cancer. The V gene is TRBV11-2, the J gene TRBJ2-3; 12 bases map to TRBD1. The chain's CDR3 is CATRDRGRLDTQYF. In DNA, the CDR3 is TGTGCCACCCGGGACAGGGGGCGATTAGATACGCAGTATTTT.